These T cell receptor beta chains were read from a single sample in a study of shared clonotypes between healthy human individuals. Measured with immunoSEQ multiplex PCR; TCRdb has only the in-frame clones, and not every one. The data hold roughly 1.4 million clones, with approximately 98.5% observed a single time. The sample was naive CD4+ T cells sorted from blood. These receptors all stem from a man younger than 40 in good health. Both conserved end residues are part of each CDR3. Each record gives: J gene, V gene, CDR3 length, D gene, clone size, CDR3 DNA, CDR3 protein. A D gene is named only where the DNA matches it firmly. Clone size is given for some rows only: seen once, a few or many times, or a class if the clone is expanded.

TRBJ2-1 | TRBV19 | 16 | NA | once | TGTGCCAGTAGTATTACGGGCGCGAGTCTAAGGAATGAGCAGTTCTTC | CASSITGASLRNEQFF
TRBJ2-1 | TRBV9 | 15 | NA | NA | TGTGCCAGCAGCGCATTAGCTAATCCGGACAATGAGCAGTTCTTC | CASSALANPDNEQFF
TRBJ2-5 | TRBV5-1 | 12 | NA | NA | TGCGCCAGCAGCTCCCCTAAAGAGACCCAGTACTTC | CASSSPKETQYF
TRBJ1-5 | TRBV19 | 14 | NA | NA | TGTGCCAGTAGTACCGGGACACAGAATCAGCCCCAGCATTTT | CASSTGTQNQPQHF
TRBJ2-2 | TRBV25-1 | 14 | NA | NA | TGTGCCAGCAGTGAATTTGGGGGGACCGGGGAGCTGTTTTTT | CASSEFGGTGELFF
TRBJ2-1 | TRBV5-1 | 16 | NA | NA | TGCGCCAGCAGCCCGGCGGTCGGGCCGACCTACAATGAGCAGTTCTTC | CASSPAVGPTYNEQFF
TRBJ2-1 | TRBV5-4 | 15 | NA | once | TGTGCCAGCAGCTTGGTTCGGGGGTTCTTCGATGAGCAGTTCTTC | CASSLVRGFFDEQFF
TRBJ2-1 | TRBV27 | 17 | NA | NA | TGTGCCAGCACCTCAAAAGGAGGGACTGTGTCTTACAATGAGCAGTTCTTC | CASTSKGGTVSYNEQFF
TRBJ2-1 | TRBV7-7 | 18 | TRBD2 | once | TGTGCTAGCAATCCAGGGACTAGCGGGGGAAAGGCCTCCAATGAGCAGTTCTTC | CASNPGTSGGKASNEQFF
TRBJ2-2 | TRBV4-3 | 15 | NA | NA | TGCGCCAGCAGCCAAGAAATCCAGGGCACCGGGGAGCTGTTTTTT | CASSQEIQGTGELFF
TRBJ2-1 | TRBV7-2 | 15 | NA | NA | TGTGCCAGCAGCTCGGGACCGAGCTCCTACAATGAGCAGTTCTTC | CASSSGPSSYNEQFF
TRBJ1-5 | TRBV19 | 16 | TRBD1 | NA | TGTGCCAGTAGTACAAACAGGGGTTGGGGCAATCAGCCCCAGCATTTT | CASSTNRGWGNQPQHF
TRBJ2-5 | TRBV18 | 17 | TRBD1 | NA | TGTGCCAGCTCACCACCTTTTTTGACAGGGGACCAAGAGACCCAGTACTTC | CASSPPFLTGDQETQYF
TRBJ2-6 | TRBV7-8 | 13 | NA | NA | TGTTCGGTGAGGGATTCTGGGGCCAACGTCCTGACTTTC | CSVRDSGANVLTF
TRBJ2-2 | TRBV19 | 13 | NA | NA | TGTGCCATCGGGGGAGCACACACCGGGGAGCTGTTTTTT | CAIGGAHTGELFF
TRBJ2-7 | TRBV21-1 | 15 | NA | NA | TGTGCCAGCAGCGACCGGGACAGGGGGACCTACGAGCAGTACTTC | CASSDRDRGTYEQYF
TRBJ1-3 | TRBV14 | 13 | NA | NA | TGTGCCAGCAGCCAGGGGCTGGGAAACACCATATATTTT | CASSQGLGNTIYF
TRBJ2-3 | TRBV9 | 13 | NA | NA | TGTGCCAGCAGCCCGACTAGTGGAGATACGCAGTATTTT | CASSPTSGDTQYF
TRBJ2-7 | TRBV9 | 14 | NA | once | TGTGCCAGCAGCCCGGGGGGCAGGGGTTACGAGCAGTACTTC | CASSPGGRGYEQYF
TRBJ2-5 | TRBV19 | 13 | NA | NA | TGTGCCAGTAGTATCCAAACGCCGGAGACCCAGTACTTC | CASSIQTPETQYF
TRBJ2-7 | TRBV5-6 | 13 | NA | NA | TGTGCCAGCAGCTTGTCCAGGGACGGCGAGCAGTACTTC | CASSLSRDGEQYF
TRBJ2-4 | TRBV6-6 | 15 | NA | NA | TGTGCCAGCAGAAACCGACAACTAGCCAAAAACATTCAGTACTTC | CASRNRQLAKNIQYF
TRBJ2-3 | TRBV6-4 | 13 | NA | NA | TGTGCCAGCAGCGTGGAGGATACAGATACGCAGTATTTT | CASSVEDTDTQYF
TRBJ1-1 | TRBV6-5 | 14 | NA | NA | TGTGCCAGCAGTTACTCGGCAGGGAACCCTGAAGCTTTCTTT | CASSYSAGNPEAFF
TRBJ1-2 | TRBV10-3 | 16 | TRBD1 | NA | TGTGCCATCAGTGAGTCTGTGTCAGGGGGTGACTATGGCTACACCTTC | CAISESVSGGDYGYTF
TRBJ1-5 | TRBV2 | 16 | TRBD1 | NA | TGTGCCAGCATCCGAGACAGGGGGCTCGTCAATCAGCCCCAGCATTTT | CASIRDRGLVNQPQHF
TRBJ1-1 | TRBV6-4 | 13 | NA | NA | TGTGCCAGCAGTGATACCGGGAACACTGAAGCTTTCTTT | CASSDTGNTEAFF
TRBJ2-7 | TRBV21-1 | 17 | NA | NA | TGTGCCAGCAGCAAAGGGGTATTGGAGAAGGTCCTCCACGAGCAGTACTTC | CASSKGVLEKVLHEQYF
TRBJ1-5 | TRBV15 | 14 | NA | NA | TGTGCCACCAGCAGGATGGGGGTTGATCAGCCCCAGCATTTT | CATSRMGVDQPQHF
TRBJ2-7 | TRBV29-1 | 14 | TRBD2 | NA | TGCAGCGTTGATAGACTAGCGGGTGCCTACGAGCAGTACTTC | CSVDRLAGAYEQYF
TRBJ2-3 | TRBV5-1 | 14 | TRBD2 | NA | TGCGCCAGCAGCTTGGGTGCGGGAGTGGATACGCAGTATTTT | CASSLGAGVDTQYF
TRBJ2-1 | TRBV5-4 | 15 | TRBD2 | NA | TGTGCCAGCAGCTTGGGTGGCGGGAGGGCCAATGAGCAGTTCTTC | CASSLGGGRANEQFF
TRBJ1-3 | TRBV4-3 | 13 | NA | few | TGCGCCAGCAGCCAAGGGTCTGGAAACACCATATATTTT | CASSQGSGNTIYF
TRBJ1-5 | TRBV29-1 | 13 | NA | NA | TGCAGCGTGGCGCGGGCTAGCAATCAGCCCCAGCATTTT | CSVARASNQPQHF
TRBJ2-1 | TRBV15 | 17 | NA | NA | TGTGCCACCAGCAGAGGATTCCGGGAGTACTCCTACAATGAGCAGTTCTTC | CATSRGFREYSYNEQFF
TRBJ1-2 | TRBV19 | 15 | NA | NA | TGTGCCAGTAGTCCTACTGGGACGTTGGTCTATGGCTACACCTTC | CASSPTGTLVYGYTF
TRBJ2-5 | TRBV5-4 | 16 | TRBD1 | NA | TGTGCCAGCAGCTTGGGTGGGACAGGGGTAAGAGAGACCCAGTACTTC | CASSLGGTGVRETQYF
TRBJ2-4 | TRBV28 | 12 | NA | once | TGTGCCAGCAGTTTACCAGGGTACATTCAGTACTTC | CASSLPGYIQYF
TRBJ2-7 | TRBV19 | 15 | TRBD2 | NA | TGTGCCAGTAGTATGGGCGCGGGAGGCCCCTACGAGCAGTACTTC | CASSMGAGGPYEQYF
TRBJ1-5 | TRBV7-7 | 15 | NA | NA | TGTGCCAGCAGGAGCTTAACGATCGGTTATCAGCCCCAGCATTTT | CASRSLTIGYQPQHF
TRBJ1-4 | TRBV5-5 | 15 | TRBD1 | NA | TGTGCCAGCAGCCCAGGGACAGTTACGAATGAAAAACTGTTTTTT | CASSPGTVTNEKLFF
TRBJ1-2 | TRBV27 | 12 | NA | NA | TGTGCCAGCACCGACGACAGAAACGGCTACACCTTC | CASTDDRNGYTF
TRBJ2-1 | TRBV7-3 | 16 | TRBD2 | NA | TGTGCCAGCAGCTATTTAGCGGGGGCGAACTCGAATGAGCAGTTCTTC | CASSYLAGANSNEQFF
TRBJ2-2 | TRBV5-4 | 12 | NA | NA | TGTGCCAGCAGCCGCAACACCGGGGAGCTGTTTTTT | CASSRNTGELFF
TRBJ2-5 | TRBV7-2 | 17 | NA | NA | TGTGCCAGCAGCATGGCACACACCCGCGGGGCGGAGGAGACCCAGTACTTC | CASSMAHTRGAEETQYF
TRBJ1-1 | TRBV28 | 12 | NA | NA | TGTGCCAGCAGTCCCGACACCTTTGAAGCTTTCTTT | CASSPDTFEAFF
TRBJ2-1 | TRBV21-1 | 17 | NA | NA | TGTGCCAGCAGCCAACTGGCGTCGGGTGAGGGAGGCAATGAGCAGTTCTTC | CASSQLASGEGGNEQFF
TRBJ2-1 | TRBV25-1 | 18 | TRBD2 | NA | TGTGCCAGCAGAGGGGTGACTAGCGGTACGAGCTCCTACAATGAGCAGTTCTTC | CASRGVTSGTSSYNEQFF
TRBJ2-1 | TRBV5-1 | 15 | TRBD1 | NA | TGCGCCAGCAGCTCACGGACAGGGACCTACAATGAGCAGTTCTTC | CASSSRTGTYNEQFF
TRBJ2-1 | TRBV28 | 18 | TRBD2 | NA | TGTGCCAGCAGTTTGGGTCTAGCGGGAGGGCCGTCCTACAATGAGCAGTTCTTC | CASSLGLAGGPSYNEQFF
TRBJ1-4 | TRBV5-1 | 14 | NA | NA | TGCGCCAGCAGCTTGACAGTGGGATCTGAAAAACTGTTTTTT | CASSLTVGSEKLFF
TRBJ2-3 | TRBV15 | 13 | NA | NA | TGTGCCACCAGCGTTTCCTCCACAGATACGCAGTATTTT | CATSVSSTDTQYF